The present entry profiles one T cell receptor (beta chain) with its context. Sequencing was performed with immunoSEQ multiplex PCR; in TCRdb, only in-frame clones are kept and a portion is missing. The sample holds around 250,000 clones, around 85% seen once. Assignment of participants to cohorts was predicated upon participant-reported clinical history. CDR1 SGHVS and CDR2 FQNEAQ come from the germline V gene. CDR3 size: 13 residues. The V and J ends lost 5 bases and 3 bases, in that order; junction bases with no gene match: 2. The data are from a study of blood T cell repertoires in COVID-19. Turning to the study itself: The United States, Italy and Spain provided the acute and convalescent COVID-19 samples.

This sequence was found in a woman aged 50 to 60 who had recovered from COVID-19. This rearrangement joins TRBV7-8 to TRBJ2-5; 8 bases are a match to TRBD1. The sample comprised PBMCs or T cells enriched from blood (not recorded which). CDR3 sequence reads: CASSPQGEETQYF. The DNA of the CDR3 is TGTGCCAGCAGCCCACAGGGGGAAGAGACCCAGTACTTC.